One sample yielded the 5 T cell receptor beta chains listed below, sequenced in a study of blood T cell repertoires in COVID-19. TCRdb's copy holds only in-frame clones and misses some; the assay was immunoSEQ multiplex PCR. Counted here are roughly 97,000 clones, roughly 83% occurring once; the ten biggest clones make up approximately 3.6%. The sample taken for sequencing was peripheral blood. The receptors stem from a woman of 80 years or more with active or convalescent COVID-19.

J is TRBJ2-7 and V is TRBV21-1; the D call of TRBD2 is as the table states it, not checked on the DNA. TRBV21-1 is noted as a pseudogene. The CDR3 totals 14 residues. Here the CDR3 DNA reads TGTGCCAGCAGCAAGGGGGAGGGAGACTACGAGCAGTACTTC. This sequence encodes CASSKGEGDYEQYF.

V is TRBV7-6 and J is TRBJ1-3; no clear D. There are 17 residues in the CDR3. V was cut by 0 bases and J by 4 bases, with 16 bases left in between. The germline CDR1 and CDR2 sequences are SGHVS and FNYEAQ. The CDR3 here is CASSLAAVSETGNTIYF. In DNA form, the CDR3 reads TGTGCCAGCAGCTTAGCGGCGGTATCTGAGACGGGAAACACCATATATTTT.

The genes are TRBV9 and TRBJ1-1; TRBD1 is a possible D gene (5 bases). CDR1 and CDR2 (germline): SGDLS, YYNGEE. The V end lost 4 bases, the J end lost 1 base, and 14 bases lay between the germline ends. The CDR3 totals 15 residues. The CDR3 is CASSPGGGRNTEAFF. CDR3 nucleotide sequence: TGTGCCAGCAGCCCCGGGGGGGGAAGGAACACTGAAGCTTTCTTT.

The gene calls are TRBV19 and TRBJ1-2; TRBD1 aligns across 9 bases. In germline, CDR1 is LNHDA, CDR2 SQIVND (reference sequence). The CDR3 is 16 amino acids. Trimming at V came to 5 bases and at J to 4 bases, leaving 11 bases not matched to a gene. The DNA for the CDR3 is TGTGCCAGTAGTGCCGGGGATCGGACAGGGGCCTATGGCTACACCTTC. Its translation is CASSAGDRTGAYGYTF.

This CDR3 reads CASSVGWGGNTEAFF. The CDR3 bases are TGTGCCAGCAGCGTAGGGTGGGGGGGAAACACTGAAGCTTTCTTT. V gene TRBV9 combines with J gene TRBJ1-1; a weak D match, TRBD1 (5 bases). The CDR3 totals 15 residues. Trimming shortened V by 0 bases and J by 2 bases, and 11 bases separated the two germline ends. The V gene's germline CDR1 is SGDLS and CDR2 YYNGEE. Looking up the rest from reference TRBV9 and TRBJ1-1 gives the full variable domain: DSGVTQTPKHLITATGQRVTLRCSPRSGDLSVYWYQQSLDQGLQFLIQYYNGEERAKGNILERFSAQQFPDLHSELNLSSLELGDSALYFCASSVGWGGNTEAFFGQGTRLTVV.